This T cell receptor beta chain is from a study of identical twins listed by TCRdb under 2016. About the investigation overall: TCR alpha and beta repertoires from monozygotic twins, unrelated adults of various ages and cord blood were deep-sequenced to test whether fetal clonotypes persist. To rule out contamination, replicate twin experiments were performed at different times with different library preparation protocols.

This clonotype was seen a handful of times. It lacks a known antigen. The record has no base qualities; no much larger clone is one base away. The library relied on 5' RACE. The instrument given in TCRdb is Illumina HiSeq 2000. A universal primer binding site was added through template switching, and the final cDNA carried a unique molecular identifier so that TCR cDNA molecules could be counted accurately. First-strand cDNA for TCR alpha and beta chains was synthesized from specific primers in the conserved constant-segment region. Each cDNA library was double barcoded, with a SMART-Mk sample barcode plus Illumina barcodes, to control for contamination. TruSeq adapter sequences and Illumina sample barcodes were added in two successive PCR steps. TCR alpha and beta cDNA libraries were sequenced on the Illumina HiSeq platform with custom primers. In the source study's methods: Raw reads were processed with MiGEC to extract unique molecular identifiers, and MiXCR was used to determine CDR3 positions. Recombination models were inferred per individual with the repgenHMM and IGoR tools using an EM algorithm. The tcR package in R was used for shared clonotype analysis, with sharing normalized by the product of cloneset sizes. Out-of-frame nonproductive sequences were analyzed to study raw recombination free of thymic and clonal selection effects. TCRdb trimmed public reads at Q25 via fastp, called clones via MiXCR and kept in-frame beta chains. Identical CDR3 protein sequences are pooled into one entry, listed with their most common genes and DNA. The V and J calls follow TCRdb's processing rather than the paper's. Across this sample there are 400,000 to 550,000 distinct CDR3 sequences, with 24% seen only once. The ten largest clones add up to around 3% of the sample.

Taken from the germline V gene (reference sequence), the CDR1 and CDR2 loops are DFQATT and SNEGSKA. The CDR3 goes from the cysteine to the phenylalanine over 13 residues. The read is trimmed to its CDR3 DNA, 39 bases read in frame from base 1. V is reduced by 3 bases and J by 0 bases, leaving a spacing of 8 bases between them. Results and caveats for the whole study, not just this receptor: Because the same donors could not be followed over many years, the conclusions relied on cross-sectional statistical analysis. Zero-insertion analyses could be partly confounded by invariant T cells such as MAIT and iNKT, though diverse VJ usage argued against such confounding for most clonotypes. Abundant cord blood beta clonotypes carried fewer insertions; young adult naive repertoires showed a weaker similar trend, while memory repertoires showed none. In beta out-of-frame sequences, excess twin sharing was weaker, because having fewer shared sequences lowered the signal-to-noise ratio. Compared with coincidental sharing between unrelated individuals, an excess of low generation-probability sequences was observed among out-of-frame TCR alpha sequences shared between twins. In monozygotic twins, out-of-frame TCR alpha sharing was systematically underestimated by recombination models, although the models agreed with sharing between unrelated individuals.

Every donor was a healthy Caucasian. The twin cohort consisted of three pairs of female monozygotic twins, all aged about 18 to 30 years. CD4+ and CD8+ T cell populations were isolated with positive isolation kits from Invitrogen. These data were also reused for a study on T cells expressing NK-cell markers. The other study reports the following: TCR beta-chain repertoires were profiled in sorted CD3+CD56+NKG2C+, CD3+CD56+NKG2C- and CD3+CD56-NKG2C+ T-cell subsets from about 8 donors. Seven of the eight sequenced donors were HCMV-seropositive and one was HCMV-seronegative. In several experiments an anti-gammadeltaTCR antibody was added to restrict sorting to alphabetaTCR-expressing T cells. In roughly 6 donors, the dominant CD3+CD56+NKG2C+ clonotypes ranked among the top 10 CD8+ clonotypes, making up 1.0-7.0% of CD8+ T cells. Those dominant clonotypes were again the most abundant among CD3+CD56-NKG2C+ cells in four donors, at about 28.3-60.1%. Whether the expanded NKG2C-expressing T cell clones were specific for HCMV antigens remained unclear. All eight donors whose samples were sequenced were randomly selected healthy volunteers, three of them men and five women. HCMV serostatus was determined by detecting HCMV-specific IgG in serum with a commercial ELISA kit. MIGEC was used to demultiplex reads and group reads by UMI, and MiTCR was used to assemble and quantify clonotypes. To exclude erroneous sequences, any TCR cDNA sequence not supported by at least two reads was discarded. The tcR package was used for downstream repertoire analysis, and clonotypes were matched between fractions using CDR3 nucleotide sequence together with V segment. VDJmatch was used to annotate antigen specificity against VDJdb, with one amino acid substitution allowed in CDR3.

The chain is assembled from TRBV20-1 and TRBJ2-5; the D segment cannot be called with confidence. This TCR was recovered from a woman aged 18-29 years in good health. Sequencing used CD4+ T cells sorted from blood. The CDR3 protein: CSASSLYQETQYF. Here is the DNA: TGCAGTGCTAGCTCCTTGTACCAAGAGACCCAGTACTTC.